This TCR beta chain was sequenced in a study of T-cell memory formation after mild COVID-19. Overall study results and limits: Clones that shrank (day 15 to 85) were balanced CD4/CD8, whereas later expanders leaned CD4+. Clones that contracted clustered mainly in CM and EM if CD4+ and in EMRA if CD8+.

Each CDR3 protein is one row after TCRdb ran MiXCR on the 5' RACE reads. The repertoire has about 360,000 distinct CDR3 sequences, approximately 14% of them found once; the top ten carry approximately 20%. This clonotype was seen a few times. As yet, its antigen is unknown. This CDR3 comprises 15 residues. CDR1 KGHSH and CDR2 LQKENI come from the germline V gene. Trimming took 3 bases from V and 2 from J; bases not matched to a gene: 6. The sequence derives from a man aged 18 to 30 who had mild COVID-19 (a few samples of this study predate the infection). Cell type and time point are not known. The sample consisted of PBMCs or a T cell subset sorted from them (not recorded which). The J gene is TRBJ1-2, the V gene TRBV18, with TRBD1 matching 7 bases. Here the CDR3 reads CASSPAGQINYGYTF. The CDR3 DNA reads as TGTGCCAGCTCACCGGCGGGACAGATAAACTATGGCTACACCTTC.